This T cell receptor beta chain was observed in a study of blood T cell repertoires in COVID-19. Overall study context: Whether acute or convalescent, the COVID-19 samples came from the United States, Italy and Spain. T cells, B-cell-depleted T cells, or PBMCs supplied cDNA or gDNA.

In germline, CDR1 is KGHDR, CDR2 SFDVKD. This CDR3 is 19 amino acids long. J was trimmed by 2 bases and V by 4 bases; bases with no gene match: 16. This clone has just a few counts. As processed by the authors: Using reference gene primer amplification, nucleated cell counts were estimated. Some clones are missing from TCRdb's copy, which holds only in-frame ones; the method was immunoSEQ multiplex PCR. That table is the source of V, J and clone size, and D and trimming were worked out from the DNA. Counted here are roughly 200,000 clones, about 83% occurring once; the ten biggest clones make up around 8.9%.

The sample was peripheral blood. The chain uses TRBV24-1 and TRBJ2-7; 10 bases map to TRBD1. The sequence came from a man in his forties with active or convalescent COVID-19. The CDR3 region is CATSERRGKGTGATYEQYF. The DNA for the CDR3 is TGTGCCACCAGTGAAAGGCGGGGGAAGGGGACAGGGGCGACCTACGAGCAGTACTTC.